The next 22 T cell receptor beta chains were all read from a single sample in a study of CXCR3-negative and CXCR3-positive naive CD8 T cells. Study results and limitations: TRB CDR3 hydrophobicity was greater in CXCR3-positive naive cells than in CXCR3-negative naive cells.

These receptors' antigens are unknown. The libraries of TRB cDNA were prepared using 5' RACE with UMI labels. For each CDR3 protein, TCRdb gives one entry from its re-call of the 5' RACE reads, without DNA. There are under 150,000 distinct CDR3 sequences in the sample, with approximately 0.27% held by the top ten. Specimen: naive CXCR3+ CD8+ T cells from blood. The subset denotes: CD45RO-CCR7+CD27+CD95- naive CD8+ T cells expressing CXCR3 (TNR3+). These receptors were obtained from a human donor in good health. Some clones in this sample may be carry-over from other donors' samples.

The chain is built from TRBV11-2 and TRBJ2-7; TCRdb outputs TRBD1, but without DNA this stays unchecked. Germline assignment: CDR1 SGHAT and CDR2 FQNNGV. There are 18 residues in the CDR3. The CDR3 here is CASSLAPQGPYSPYEQYF.

The CDR3 loop is CSVVGITYNEQFF. The rearrangement uses TRBV29-1 and TRBJ2-1; TCRdb outputs TRBD1, but without DNA this stays unchecked. The CDR3 sequence is 13 residues long. Germline V gene lookup returns CDR1 SQVTM and CDR2 ANQGSEA.

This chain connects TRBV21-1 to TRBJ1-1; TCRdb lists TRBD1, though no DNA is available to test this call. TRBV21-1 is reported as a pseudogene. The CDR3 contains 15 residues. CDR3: CASSRSGRENTEAFF.

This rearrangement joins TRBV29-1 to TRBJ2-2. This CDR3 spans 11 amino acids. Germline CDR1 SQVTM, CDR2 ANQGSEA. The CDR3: CSVGVTGELFF.

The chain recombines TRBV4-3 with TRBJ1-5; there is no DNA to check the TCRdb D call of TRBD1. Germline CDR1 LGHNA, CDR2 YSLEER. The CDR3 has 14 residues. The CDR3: CASSQDRAGQPQHF.

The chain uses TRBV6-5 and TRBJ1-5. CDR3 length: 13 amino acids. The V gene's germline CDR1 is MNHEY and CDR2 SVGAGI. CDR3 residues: CASQGPFGQPQHF.

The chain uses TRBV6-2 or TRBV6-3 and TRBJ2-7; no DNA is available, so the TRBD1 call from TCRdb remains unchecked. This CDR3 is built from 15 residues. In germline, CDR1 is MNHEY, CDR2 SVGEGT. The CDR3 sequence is CASTWGPGDTYEQYF.

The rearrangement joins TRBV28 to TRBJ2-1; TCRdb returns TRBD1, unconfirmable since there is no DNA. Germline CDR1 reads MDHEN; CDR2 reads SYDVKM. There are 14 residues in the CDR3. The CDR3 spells CASKTEGAYNEQFF.

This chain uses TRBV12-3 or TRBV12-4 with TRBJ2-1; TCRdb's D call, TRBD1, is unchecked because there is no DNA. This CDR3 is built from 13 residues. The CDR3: CASSSAGYNEQFF.

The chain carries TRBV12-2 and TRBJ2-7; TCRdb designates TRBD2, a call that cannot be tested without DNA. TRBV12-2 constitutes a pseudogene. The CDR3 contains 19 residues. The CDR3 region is CASRSRHRGRQEGYYEQYF.

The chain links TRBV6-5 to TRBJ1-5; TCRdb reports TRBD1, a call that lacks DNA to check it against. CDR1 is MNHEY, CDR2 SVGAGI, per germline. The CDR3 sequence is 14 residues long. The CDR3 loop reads CASRPWTVNQPQHF.

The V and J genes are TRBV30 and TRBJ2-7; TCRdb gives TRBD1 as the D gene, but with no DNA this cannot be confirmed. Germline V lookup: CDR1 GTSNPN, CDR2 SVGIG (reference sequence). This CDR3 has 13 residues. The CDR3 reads CAWSQGGDYEQYF.

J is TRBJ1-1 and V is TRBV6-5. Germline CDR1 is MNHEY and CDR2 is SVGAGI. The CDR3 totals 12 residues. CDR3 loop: CASSYTGSEAFF.

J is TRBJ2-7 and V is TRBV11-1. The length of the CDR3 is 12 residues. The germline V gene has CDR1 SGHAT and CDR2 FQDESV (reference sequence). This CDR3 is CASSPDRYEQYF.

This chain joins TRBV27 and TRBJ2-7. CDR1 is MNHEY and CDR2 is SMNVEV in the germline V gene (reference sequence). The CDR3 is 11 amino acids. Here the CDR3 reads CASSMPYEQYF.

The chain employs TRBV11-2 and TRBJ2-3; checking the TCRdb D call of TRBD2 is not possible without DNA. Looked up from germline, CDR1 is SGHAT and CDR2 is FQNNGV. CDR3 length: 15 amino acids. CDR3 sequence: CASSSRGSGTDTQYF.

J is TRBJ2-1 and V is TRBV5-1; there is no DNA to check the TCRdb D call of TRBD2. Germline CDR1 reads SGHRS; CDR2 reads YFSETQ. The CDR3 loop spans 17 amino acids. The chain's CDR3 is CASSFSLASGEYNEQFF.

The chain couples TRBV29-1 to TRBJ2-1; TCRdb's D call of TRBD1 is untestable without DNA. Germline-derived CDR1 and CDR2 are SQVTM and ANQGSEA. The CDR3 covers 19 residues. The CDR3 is CSVEDPSLWGQASWDEQFF.

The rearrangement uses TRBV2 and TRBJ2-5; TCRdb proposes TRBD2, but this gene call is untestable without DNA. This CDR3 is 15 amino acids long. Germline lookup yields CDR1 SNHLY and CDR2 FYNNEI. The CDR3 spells CASSPPTGLQETQYF.

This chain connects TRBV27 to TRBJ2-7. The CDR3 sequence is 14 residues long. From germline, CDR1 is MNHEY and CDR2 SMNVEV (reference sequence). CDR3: CASSFVGNVGEQYF.

The CDR3 loop is CSARERADYNEQFF. V usage is TRBV20-1 and J usage is TRBJ2-1; TCRdb calls TRBD2, which cannot be checked without DNA. CDR1 and CDR2 from the germline V gene are DFQATT and SNEGSKA (reference sequence). The length of the CDR3 is 14 residues.

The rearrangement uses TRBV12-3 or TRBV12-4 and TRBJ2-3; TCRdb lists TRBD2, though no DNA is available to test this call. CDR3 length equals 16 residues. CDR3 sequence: CASSRGLAGSTDTQYF.